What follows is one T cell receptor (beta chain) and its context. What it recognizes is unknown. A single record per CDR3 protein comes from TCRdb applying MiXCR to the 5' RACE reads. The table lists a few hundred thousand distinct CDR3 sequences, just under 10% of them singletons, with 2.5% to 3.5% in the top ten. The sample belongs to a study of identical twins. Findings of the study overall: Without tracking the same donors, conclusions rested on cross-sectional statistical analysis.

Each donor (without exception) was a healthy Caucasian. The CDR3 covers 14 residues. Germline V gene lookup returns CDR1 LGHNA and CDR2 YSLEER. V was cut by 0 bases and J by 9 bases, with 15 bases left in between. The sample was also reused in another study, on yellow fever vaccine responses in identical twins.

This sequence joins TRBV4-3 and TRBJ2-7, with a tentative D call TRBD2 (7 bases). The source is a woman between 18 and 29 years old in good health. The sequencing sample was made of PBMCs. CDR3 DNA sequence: TGCGCCAGCAGCCAAGATGTTCGGGGGGCGAGGCAGTACTTC. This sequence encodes CASSQDVRGARQYF.